The 13 T cell receptor beta chains below all came from one sample that was sequenced in a study of control samples from healthy donors and cancer patients. Sequencing was performed with immunoSEQ multiplex PCR; in TCRdb, only in-frame clones are kept and a portion is missing. The sample yields some 130,000 clones, around nine tenths seen once. Source material: blood. These receptor sequences come from a young man in good health.

This chain connects TRBV14 to TRBJ2-5, with 8 bases fitting TRBD1. The ends lost 0 bases at V and 1 base at J; junction bases unmatched: 7. This CDR3 is built from 17 residues. Germline values: CDR1 SGHDN, CDR2 FVKESK. CDR3 in DNA: TGTGCCAGCAGCCAAGATCCGAGACAGGGGATCCAAGAGACCCAGTACTTC. It encodes CASSQDPRQGIQETQYF.

In this sample, this clone turned up a few times. The rearrangement links TRBV6-5 to TRBJ2-3, with D unresolved. In germline, CDR1 is MNHEY, CDR2 SVGAGI. V lost 6 bases and J 0 bases, leaving 10 bases between the germline ends. This CDR3 region has 14 residues. CDR3 protein: CASRAGVSTDTQYF. The CDR3 DNA sequence: TGTGCCAGCAGGGCTGGTGTTAGCACAGATACGCAGTATTTT.

V is TRBV11-2 and J is TRBJ2-5; no reliable D call. Trimming took 0 bases from V and 5 from J, leaving 7 bases between them. Germline-derived CDR1 and CDR2 are SGHAT and FQNNGV. The CDR3 runs to 13 residues. CDR3 region: CASSLDSWETQYF. The CDR3 region has the DNA TGTGCCAGCAGCTTAGATTCGTGGGAGACCCAGTACTTC.

CDR3 region: CASKLGGGLQSIYSNQPQHF. In nucleotides, the CDR3 is TGTGCCAGCAAGCTGGGGGGGGGCCTGCAAAGTATATATAGCAATCAGCCCCAGCATTTT. This chain uses TRBV28 with TRBJ1-5; TRBD1 might be the D (6 bases). The CDR3 contains 20 residues. V shed 7 bases and J shed 0 bases, with 28 bases lying between them. Germline loops: CDR1 MDHEN, CDR2 SYDVKM.

In this sample, this clone turned up once. This chain uses TRBV20-1 with TRBJ2-1; D is undetermined. Trimming cost V 5 bases and J 6 bases, with 5 bases left between them. CDR1 is DFQATT and CDR2 is SNEGSKA in the germline V gene (reference sequence). The CDR3 runs to 10 residues. CDR3 sequence (DNA): TGCAGTGCTCTGGGCAATGAGCAGTTCTTC. Translated, it gives CSALGNEQFF.

The rearrangement links TRBV7-9 to TRBJ1-2; D remains unclear. Germline V gene sequence: CDR1 SEHNR, CDR2 FQNEAQ (reference sequence). Trimming pared 3 bases from V and 5 bases from J, leaving 7 bases between. The length of the CDR3 is 12 residues. The CDR3 is CASSLDIYGYTF. CDR3 sequence (DNA): TGTGCCAGCAGCTTGGATATATATGGCTACACCTTC.

This sequence joins TRBV30 and TRBJ2-7; D remains ambiguous. V lost 3 bases and J lost 2, with 11 bases in between. Germline values: CDR1 GTSNPN, CDR2 SVGIG (reference sequence). This CDR3 is built from 13 residues. CDR3 sequence: CAWSSRAPYEQYF. The CDR3, as DNA: TGTGCCTGGAGCTCCCGGGCCCCCTACGAGCAGTACTTC.

The chain links TRBV5-1 to TRBJ2-3; no reliable D call. V lost 4 bases to trimming and J lost 1 base, with 13 bases between them. The CDR3 consists of 15 residues. Germline V gene lookup returns CDR1 SGHRS and CDR2 YFSETQ. The CDR3 DNA follows: TGCGCCAGCAGCGGCGGACGGTCCGGCACAGATACGCAGTATTTT. Encoded protein: CASSGGRSGTDTQYF.

The rearrangement links TRBV6-5 to TRBJ2-7; 8 bases match TRBD1. V was clipped by 2 bases and J by 6 bases; unmatched bases: 6. The CDR3 covers 14 residues. Looked up from germline, CDR1 is MNHEY and CDR2 is SVGAGI. Written as DNA, the CDR3 is TGTGCCAGCAGTTACCGGACAGGGATAGGCGAGCAGTACTTC. Translated: CASSYRTGIGEQYF.

The CDR3 DNA reads TGTGCCACCAAACTGACTAGCGGGGAAGAGACCCAGTACTTC. It is translated as CATKLTSGEETQYF. V usage is TRBV11-2 and J usage is TRBJ2-5, with 11 bases lining up with TRBD2. The CDR3 has 14 amino acids. Looked up from germline, CDR1 is SGHAT and CDR2 is FQNNGV. V lost 10 bases, J lost 3 bases, and 7 bases stayed unmatched.

This clone was recorded only once. The chain uses TRBV10-1 and TRBJ1-3; 8 nucleotides match TRBD1. Per germline, CDR1 WNHNN and CDR2 SYGVQD (reference sequence). This CDR3 is built from 16 residues. V gave up 5 bases and J gave up 3 bases; unmatched junction bases: 9. For the CDR3, the DNA is TGCGCCAGCAGTCCCGGGACAGGAAAGTTTGGAAACACCATATATTTT. This gives the protein CASSPGTGKFGNTIYF.

The chain employs TRBV7-2 and TRBJ1-6; D gene ambiguous. Germline V gives CDR1 SGHTA, CDR2 FQGNSA. The ends were cut back, 1 base at V and 0 bases at J, with 7 bases in the middle. The CDR3 loop spans 16 amino acids. CDR3 nucleotide sequence: TGTGCCAGCAGCTTAGGAGGGTTCTCCTATAATTCACCCCTCCACTTT. Residues: CASSLGGFSYNSPLHF.

The CDR3 reads CAISESLTRTDYEQYF. The CDR3 DNA is TGTGCCATCAGTGAGTCACTGACACGGACAGACTACGAGCAGTACTTC. The rearrangement uses TRBV10-3 and TRBJ2-7, with D perhaps matching TRBD1 (6 bases). Trimming removed 0 bases from V and 3 bases from J, with 15 bases in between. The V gene's germline CDR1 is ENHRY and CDR2 SYGVKD. CDR3 length: 16 residues.